This T cell receptor (beta chain) was documented in a study of cytomegalovirus exposure and HLA in healthy donors. Study-wide points: TCR beta V segments were, for the most part, productive about 90% or about 30% of the time in an earlier analysis. On later analysis, the bulk of CMV-associated TCR beta chains appeared to be HLA-restricted. Sequencing depth roughly uniform across donors was assumed in presence/absence analyses.

Notes on this clone: Antigen: not known.

Use of 60 Vbeta and 13 Jbeta primers characterized the PCR. Assay: immunoSEQ multiplex PCR; the TCRdb copy retains only in-frame clones and omits some. The sample has about 70,000 clones; 70% to 85% are singletons. Germline CDR1 reads LNHDA; CDR2 reads SQIVND (reference sequence). This CDR3 contains 15 residues. Trimming pared 2 bases from V and 1 base from J, leaving 11 bases between. The V gene is TRBV19, the J gene TRBJ1-1; D is undetermined. The sample was PBMCs. The TCR comes from a human donor in good health. The CDR3, as DNA: TGTGCCAGTAGTATACGCGGAGGATCGAACACTGAAGCTTTCTTT. Protein product: CASSIRGGSNTEAFF.